This TCR beta chain was obtained from a study of Graves' ophthalmopathy and Graves' hyperthyroidism. In the study overall: Peripheral blood collection took place at initial diagnosis, before any treatment. Whole-study findings and limits: For predicting ophthalmopathy progression, the model had nearly 71% sensitivity and approximately 77% specificity. Built on 13 signatures, a model told ophthalmopathy apart from stable hyperthyroidism with almost 90% sensitivity and around 80% specificity.

This clonotype has a count of ten or more. Its target is unknown. The sequenced template was RNA, covering the TCR beta CDR3 region. The library came from an HTBI-primed first-round RT-PCR and a second-round multiplex PCR. MiXCR, run by TCRdb on the multiplex PCR reads, gives a single entry per CDR3 protein. Here the sample spans 360,000 or so distinct CDR3 sequences, about 17% being singletons. The CDR3 consists of 16 residues. After removal of 5 bases from V and 9 bases from J, the junction contained 10 bases not matched to a gene. Germline V gene data show CDR1 as SGHTA and CDR2 as FQGNSA. Moderately to severely active ophthalmopathy under 3 months, CAS at least 3, NOSPECS at least 4.

Sample: peripheral blood. The TCR originated in a woman aged 18-35 years with Graves' ophthalmopathy. The rearrangement uses TRBV7-2 and TRBJ1-6; 10 bases align to TRBD1. The CDR3 protein is CASSTWLGQGSSPLHF. DNA of the CDR3: TGTGCCAGCAGCACCTGGTTGGGACAGGGGAGTTCACCCCTCCACTTT.